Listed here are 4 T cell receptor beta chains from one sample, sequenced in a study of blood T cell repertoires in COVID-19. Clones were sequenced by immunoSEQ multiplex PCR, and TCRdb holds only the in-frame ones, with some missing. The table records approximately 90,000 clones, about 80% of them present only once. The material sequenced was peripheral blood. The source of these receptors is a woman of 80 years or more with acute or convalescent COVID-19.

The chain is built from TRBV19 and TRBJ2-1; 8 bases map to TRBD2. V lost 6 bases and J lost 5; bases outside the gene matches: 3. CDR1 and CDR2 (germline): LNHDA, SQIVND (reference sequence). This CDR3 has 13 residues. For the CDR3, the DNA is TGTGCCAGTAGCGGGAGGGCCGACAATGAGCAGTTCTTC. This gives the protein CASSGRADNEQFF.

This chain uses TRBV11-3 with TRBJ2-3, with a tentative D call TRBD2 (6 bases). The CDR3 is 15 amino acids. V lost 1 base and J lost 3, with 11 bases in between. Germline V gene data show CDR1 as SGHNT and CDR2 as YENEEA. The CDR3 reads CASSLGGVSTDTQYF. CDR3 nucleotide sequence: TGTGCCAGCAGCTTAGGGGGGGTTTCGACAGATACGCAGTATTTT.

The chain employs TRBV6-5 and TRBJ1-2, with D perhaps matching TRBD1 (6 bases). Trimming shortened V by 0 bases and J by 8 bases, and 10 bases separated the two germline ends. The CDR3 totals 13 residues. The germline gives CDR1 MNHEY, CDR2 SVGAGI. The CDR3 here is CASSYSRGGGYTF. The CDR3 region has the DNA TGTGCCAGCAGTTACTCGAGGGGGGGAGGCTACACCTTC.

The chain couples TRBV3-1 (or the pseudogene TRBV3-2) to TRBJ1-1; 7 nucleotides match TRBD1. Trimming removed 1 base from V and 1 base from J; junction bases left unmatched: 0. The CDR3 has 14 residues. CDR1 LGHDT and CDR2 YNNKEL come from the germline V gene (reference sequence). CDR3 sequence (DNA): TGTGCCAGCAGCCAAGGACAGGGGAACACTGAAGCTTTCTTT. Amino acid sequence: CASSQGQGNTEAFF.